The T cell receptor beta chain described here comes from a study of CD8 T cells in ankylosing spondylitis. Findings of the study overall: Some of these motif variants have turned up before, in reports on reactive arthritis synovial fluid and blood. Disease-associated clones were CD8+ and fairly uncommon in peripheral blood. Disease-linked clones reportedly concentrated significantly in matched ankylosing spondylitis synovial fluid. What seemed typical of ankylosing spondylitis blood was a TCR beta motif built from several highly homologous variants.

This clonotype turned up a few times. Its matching antigen is unknown. TCR beta libraries were made by quantitative 5'-RACE with molecular barcodes. TCRdb called the 5' RACE reads again in MiXCR, with one record for every CDR3 protein. The table includes more than 400,000 distinct CDR3 sequences, about 5.2% detected once. Trimming at V came to 11 bases and at J to 1 base, leaving 22 bases not matched to a gene. CDR3 length equals 18 residues. Germline CDR1 is SNHLY and CDR2 is FYNNEI. This sequence joins TRBV2 and TRBJ1-2; 7 bases agree with TRBD1. The source of this sequence is a male donor with ankylosing spondylitis. The sequencing sample was made of blood, either unsorted or a sorted T cell fraction (not recorded which). DNA of the CDR3: TGTGCCTTCAGTTTATACAAAATTCGGGACAGTTATAACTATGGCTACACCTTC. As protein: CAFSLYKIRDSYNYGYTF. Full variable domain (rest looked up from reference TRBV2 and TRBJ1-2): EPEVTQTPSHQVTQMGQEVILRCVPISNHLYFYWYRQILGQKVEFLVSFYNNEISEKSEIFDDQFSVERPDGSNFTLKIRSTKLEDSAMYFCAFSLYKIRDSYNYGYTFGSGTRLTVV.